This TCR beta chain was identified during a study of blood T cell repertoires in COVID-19. The CDR3 has 13 amino acids. The V gene's germline CDR1 is MNHNY and CDR2 SVGAGI (reference sequence). Trimming took off 0 bases at V and 8 bases at J, with 5 bases between the two ends. Assay used: immunoSEQ multiplex PCR; TCRdb lists only in-frame clones, some missing. The sample lists about 220,000 clones, around 90% seen once, with roughly 2.6% in the top ten. Input material: PBMCs or T cells enriched from blood (not recorded which). The sequence was obtained from a woman in her thirties who had recovered from COVID-19. The rearrangement uses TRBV6-6 and TRBJ1-6; no clear D. CDR3 sequence (DNA): TGTGCCAGCAGTTACTCCGGGGATTCACCCCTCCACTTT. This encodes CASSYSGDSPLHF.